The 11 T cell receptor beta chains listed next were all sequenced from one sample in a study of cytomegalovirus exposure and HLA in healthy donors. PCR amplification relied on 60 Vbeta primers (plus 13 Jbeta primers). Clones were read by immunoSEQ multiplex PCR, and TCRdb kept only the in-frame ones, dropping some. The sample records a few hundred thousand clones, about 75% being singletons. Sequenced sample: PBMCs. These receptors were collected from a woman in her thirties in good health and CMV-seronegative.

The chain uses TRBV27 and TRBJ1-2; 8 positions match TRBD1. The germline V gene encodes CDR1 MNHEY and CDR2 SMNVEV (reference sequence). The CDR3 extends over 15 amino acids. After removal of 2 bases from V and 4 bases from J, the junction contained 6 bases not matched to a gene. CDR3 DNA: TGTGCCAGCAGTTTACGCCTCGGACAGGGCTATGGCTACACCTTC. Amino acids: CASSLRLGQGYGYTF.

This clone has only a few counts. The rearrangement joins TRBV7-9 to TRBJ2-5; a possible D gene is TRBD1 (6 bases). Germline V gives CDR1 SEHNR, CDR2 FQNEAQ (reference sequence). The CDR3 covers 17 residues. The V end was cut by 7 bases, the J end by 1 base, with 22 bases between. The CDR3 region has the DNA TGTGCCAGCACCCGGGCCGAGAGACAGGAAGTCCAAGAGACCCAGTACTTC. This codes for CASTRAERQEVQETQYF.

This clone was counted between two and nine times. One end of the junction is discordant with germline, which a read error may explain. This chain joins TRBV7-9 and TRBJ1-2; a weak D match, TRBD1 (6 bases). The CDR3 consists of 16 residues. Germline CDR1 and CDR2: SEHNR and FQNEAQ (reference sequence). The CDR3 bases are TGTTCCAGCAGCTTACCTAGCCTGGACAGTGACCTGGGCTACACCTTC. Translation gives CSSSLPSLDSDLGYTF.

The chain couples TRBV6-1 to TRBJ1-1; 8 bases are a match to TRBD1. The CDR3 covers 15 residues. Germline values: CDR1 MNHNS, CDR2 SASEGT. The V and J ends lost 5 bases and 4 bases, in that order; junction bases with no gene match: 9. CDR3 sequence: CASSRTHDRGTEAFF. The DNA for the CDR3 is TGTGCCAGCAGTCGCACCCATGACAGGGGCACTGAAGCTTTCTTT.

This clone showed up just once. One junction end does not reproduce the germline sequence, and a read error may be involved. The gene calls are TRBV10-2 and TRBJ1-2; 8 bases align to TRBD1. Germline lookup yields CDR1 WSHSY and CDR2 SAAADI. The CDR3 spans 18 residues. Here the CDR3 DNA reads TGCGCCACCAGTGAGCCCCGCGACAGGGGAAGTCAGTTGGATGGCTACACCTTC. Translated, it gives CATSEPRDRGSQLDGYTF.

The V call is TRBV2, the J call TRBJ2-3; TRBD2 matches at 8 bases. The CDR3 loop spans 16 amino acids. The V gene's germline CDR1 is SNHLY and CDR2 FYNNEI. The J segment lost 0 bases and the V segment lost 7 bases, leaving 9 bases of the junction unmatched. The CDR3 region is CASTPGGAGSTDTQYF. CDR3 in DNA: TGTGCCAGCACTCCCGGGGGGGCGGGGAGCACAGATACGCAGTATTTT.

With regard to this clone: This same CDR3 is encoded by further DNA sequences in the sample. This chain links TRBV9 with TRBJ2-7, with a tentative D call TRBD2 (5 bases). The CDR3 contains 13 residues. Per germline, CDR1 SGDLS and CDR2 YYNGEE. Trimming cost V 3 bases and J 1 base, with 8 bases left between them. The CDR3 loop is CASSARDSYEQYF. CDR3 coding DNA: TGTGCCAGCAGCGCTCGGGATTCCTACGAGCAGTACTTC.

The sample holds one count of this clone. The V gene is TRBV7-9, the J gene TRBJ1-3; D might be TRBD1 (6 bases). The germline V gene has CDR1 SEHNR and CDR2 FQNEAQ (reference sequence). This CDR3 contains 17 residues. V shed 3 bases and J shed 4 bases, with 19 bases lying between them. CDR3 sequence: CASSFAGTGGAGNTIYF. CDR3 sequence (DNA): TGTGCCAGCAGCTTCGCGGGGACGGGGGGCGCGGGAAACACCATATATTTT.

The rearrangement joins TRBV2 to TRBJ1-5; a possible D gene is TRBD1 (6 bases). The CDR3 covers 13 residues. Germline V gene data show CDR1 as SNHLY and CDR2 as FYNNEI. V dropped 7 bases and J dropped 6 bases, with 13 bases sitting between them. The CDR3 here is CASMGHSVQPQHF. The CDR3 nucleotides are TGTGCCAGCATGGGACATAGTGTTCAGCCCCAGCATTTT.

The chain links TRBV14 to TRBJ1-2, with 8 bases fitting TRBD1. In germline, CDR1 is SGHDN, CDR2 FVKESK. CDR3 length: 13 residues. V dropped 4 bases and J dropped 7; count of bases not matched to a gene: 5. Written as DNA, the CDR3 is TGTGCCAGCAGCCGGACAGGGTTAGCTGGCTACACCTTC. Translation gives CASSRTGLAGYTF.

The rearrangement joins TRBV6-5 to TRBJ1-2, with a tentative D call TRBD1 (5 bases). Germline V CDR1 and CDR2: MNHEY, SVGAGI. The CDR3 sequence is 13 residues long. With 5 bases removed from V and 6 bases from J, the gap between germline ends came to 13 bases. CDR3 loop: CASSETESDGYTF. The CDR3 nucleotides are TGTGCCAGCAGTGAGACAGAATCCGATGGCTACACCTTC.